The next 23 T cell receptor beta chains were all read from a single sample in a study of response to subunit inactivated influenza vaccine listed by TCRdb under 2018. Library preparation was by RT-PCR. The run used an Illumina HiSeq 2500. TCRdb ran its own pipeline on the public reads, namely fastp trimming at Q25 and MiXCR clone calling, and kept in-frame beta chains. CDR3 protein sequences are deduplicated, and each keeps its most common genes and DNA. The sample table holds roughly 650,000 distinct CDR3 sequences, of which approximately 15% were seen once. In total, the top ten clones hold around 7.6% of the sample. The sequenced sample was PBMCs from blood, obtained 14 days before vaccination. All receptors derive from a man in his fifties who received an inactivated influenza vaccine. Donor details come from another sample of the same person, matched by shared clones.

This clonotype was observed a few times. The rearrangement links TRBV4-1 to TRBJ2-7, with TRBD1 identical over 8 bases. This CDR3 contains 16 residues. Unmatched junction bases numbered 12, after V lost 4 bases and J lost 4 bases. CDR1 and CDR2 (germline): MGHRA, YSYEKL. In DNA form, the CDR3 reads TGCGCCAGCAGCCCCAAGGTGGACAGGGTCCTATACGAGCAGTACTTC. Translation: CASSPKVDRVLYEQYF.

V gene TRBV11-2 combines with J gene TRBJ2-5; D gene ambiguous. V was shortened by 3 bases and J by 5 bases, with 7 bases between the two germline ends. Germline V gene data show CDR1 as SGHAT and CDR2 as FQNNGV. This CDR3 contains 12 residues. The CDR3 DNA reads TGTGCCAGCAGCTTCACACCCGAGACCCAGTACTTC. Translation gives CASSFTPETQYF. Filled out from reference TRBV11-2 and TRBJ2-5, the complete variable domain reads EAGVAQSPRYKIIEKRQSVAFWCNPISGHATLYWYQQILGQGPKLLIQFQNNGVVDDSQLPKDRFSAERLKGVDSTLKIQPAKLEDSAVYLCASSFTPETQYFGPGTRLLVL.

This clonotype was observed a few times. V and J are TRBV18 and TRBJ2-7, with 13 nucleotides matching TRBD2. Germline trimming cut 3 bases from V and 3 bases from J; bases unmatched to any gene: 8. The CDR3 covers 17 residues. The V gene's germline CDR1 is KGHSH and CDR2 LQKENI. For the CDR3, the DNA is TGTGCCAGCTCACCTGGGACTAGCGGGGAAATACTCTACGAGCAGTACTTC. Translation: CASSPGTSGEILYEQYF.

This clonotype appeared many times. In DNA, the CDR3 is TGTGCCAGCAGTTACGGCGGACAGGGGGCCTATGAAAAACTGTTTTTT. Its translation is CASSYGGQGAYEKLFF. This chain connects TRBV6-5 to TRBJ1-4; TRBD1 matches 11 bases. J gave up 6 bases and V 2 bases, and 5 bases lay outside the gene matches. Germline V lookup: CDR1 MNHEY, CDR2 SVGAGI. The CDR3 length is 16 residues.

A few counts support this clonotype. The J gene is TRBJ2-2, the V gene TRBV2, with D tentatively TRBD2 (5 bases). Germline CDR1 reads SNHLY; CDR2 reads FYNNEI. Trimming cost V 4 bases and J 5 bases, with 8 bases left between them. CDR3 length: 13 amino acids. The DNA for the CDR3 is TGTGCCAGCAGTGGAGGGAAGACCGGGGAGCTGTTTTTT. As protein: CASSGGKTGELFF.

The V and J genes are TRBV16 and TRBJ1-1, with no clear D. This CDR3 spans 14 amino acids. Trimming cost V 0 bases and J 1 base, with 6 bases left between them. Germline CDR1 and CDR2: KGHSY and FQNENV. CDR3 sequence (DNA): TGTGCCAGCAGCCAATCCCTGGGGAACACTGAAGCTTTCTTT. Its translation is CASSQSLGNTEAFF.

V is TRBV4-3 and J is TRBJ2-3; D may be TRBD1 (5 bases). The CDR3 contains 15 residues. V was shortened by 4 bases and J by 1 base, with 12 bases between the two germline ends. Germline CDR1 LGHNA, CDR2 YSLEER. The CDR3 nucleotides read TGCGCCAGCAGCCGGACAAGTCTTGGCACAGATACGCAGTATTTT. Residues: CASSRTSLGTDTQYF.

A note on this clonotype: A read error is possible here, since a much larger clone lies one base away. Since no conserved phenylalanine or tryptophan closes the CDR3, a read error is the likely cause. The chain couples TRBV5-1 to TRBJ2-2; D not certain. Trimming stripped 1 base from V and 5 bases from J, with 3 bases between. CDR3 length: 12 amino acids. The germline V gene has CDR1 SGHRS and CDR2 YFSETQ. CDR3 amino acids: CASSLKTGELFS. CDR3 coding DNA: TGCGCCAGCAGCTTGAAAACCGGGGAGCTGTTTTCT.

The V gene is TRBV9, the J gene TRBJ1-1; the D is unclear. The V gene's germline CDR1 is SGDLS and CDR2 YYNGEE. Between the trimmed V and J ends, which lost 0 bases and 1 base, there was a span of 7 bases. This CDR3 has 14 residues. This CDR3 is CASSVEASNTEAFF. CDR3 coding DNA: TGTGCCAGCAGCGTAGAAGCATCGAACACTGAAGCTTTCTTT.

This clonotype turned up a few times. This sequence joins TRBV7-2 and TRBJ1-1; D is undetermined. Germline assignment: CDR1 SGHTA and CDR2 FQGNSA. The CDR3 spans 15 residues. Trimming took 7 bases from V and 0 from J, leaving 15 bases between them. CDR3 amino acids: CASMFYGAVNTEAFF. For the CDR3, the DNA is TGTGCCAGCATGTTTTATGGCGCGGTGAACACTGAAGCTTTCTTT.

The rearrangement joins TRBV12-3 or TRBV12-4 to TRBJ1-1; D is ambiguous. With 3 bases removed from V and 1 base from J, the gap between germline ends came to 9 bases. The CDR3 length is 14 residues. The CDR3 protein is CASSFAQRNTEAFF. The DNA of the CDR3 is TGTGCCAGCAGTTTTGCGCAGAGGAACACTGAAGCTTTCTTT.

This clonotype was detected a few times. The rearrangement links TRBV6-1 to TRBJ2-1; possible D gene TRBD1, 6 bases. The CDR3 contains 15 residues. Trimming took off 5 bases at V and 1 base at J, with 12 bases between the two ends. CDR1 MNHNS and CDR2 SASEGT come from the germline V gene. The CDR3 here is CASSTLRGSYNEQFF. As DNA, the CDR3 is TGTGCCAGCAGTACCCTCAGGGGATCCTACAATGAGCAGTTCTTC.

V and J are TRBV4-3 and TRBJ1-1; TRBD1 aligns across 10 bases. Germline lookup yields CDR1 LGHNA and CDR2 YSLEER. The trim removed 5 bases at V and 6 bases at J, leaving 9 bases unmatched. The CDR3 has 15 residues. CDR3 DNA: TGCGCCAGCAGCACGTCGACAGGGGGCTTGGCTGAAGCTTTCTTT. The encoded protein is CASSTSTGGLAEAFF.

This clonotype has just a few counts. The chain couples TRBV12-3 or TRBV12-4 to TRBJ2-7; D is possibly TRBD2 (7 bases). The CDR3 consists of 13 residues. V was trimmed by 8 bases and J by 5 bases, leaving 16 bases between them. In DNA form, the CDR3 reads TGTGCCAGCCGAAAAGGGGGGGGCCACGAGCAGTACTTC. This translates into CASRKGGGHEQYF.

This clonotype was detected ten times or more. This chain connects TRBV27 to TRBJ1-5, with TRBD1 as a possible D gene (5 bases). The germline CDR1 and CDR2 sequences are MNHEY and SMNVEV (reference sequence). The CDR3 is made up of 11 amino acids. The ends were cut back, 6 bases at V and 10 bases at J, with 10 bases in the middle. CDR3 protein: CASRLTGPQHF. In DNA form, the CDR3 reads TGTGCCAGCAGGCTCACAGGACCCCAGCATTTT.

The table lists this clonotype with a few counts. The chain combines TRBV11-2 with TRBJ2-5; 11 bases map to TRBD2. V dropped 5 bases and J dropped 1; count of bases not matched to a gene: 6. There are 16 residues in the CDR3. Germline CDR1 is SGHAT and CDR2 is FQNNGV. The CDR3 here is CASSKRLAGFQETQYF. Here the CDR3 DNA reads TGTGCCAGCAGCAAGCGACTAGCGGGGTTCCAAGAGACCCAGTACTTC.

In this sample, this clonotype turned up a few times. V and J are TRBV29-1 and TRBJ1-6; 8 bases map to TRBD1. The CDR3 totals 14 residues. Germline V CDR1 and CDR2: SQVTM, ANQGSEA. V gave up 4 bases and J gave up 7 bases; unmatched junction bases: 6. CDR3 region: CSVAGTGINSPLHF. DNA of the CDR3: TGCAGCGTTGCCGGGACAGGAATAAATTCACCCCTCCACTTT.

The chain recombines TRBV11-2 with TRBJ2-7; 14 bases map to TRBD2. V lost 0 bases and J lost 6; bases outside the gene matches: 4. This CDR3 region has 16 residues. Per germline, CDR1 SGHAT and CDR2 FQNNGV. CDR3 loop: CASSLDSTSGRVEQYF. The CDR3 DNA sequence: TGTGCCAGCAGCTTAGATTCGACTAGCGGGAGGGTCGAGCAGTACTTC.

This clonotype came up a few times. Written as DNA, the CDR3 is TGTGCCAGCGCGGGGACAGGGAAGGAGACCCAGTACTTC. Translating it yields CASAGTGKETQYF. The rearrangement uses TRBV6-1 and TRBJ2-5; 9 bases align to TRBD1. The CDR3 runs to 13 residues. V was pared by 8 bases and J by 5 bases, with 6 bases of the junction left unmatched. Germline values: CDR1 MNHNS, CDR2 SASEGT.

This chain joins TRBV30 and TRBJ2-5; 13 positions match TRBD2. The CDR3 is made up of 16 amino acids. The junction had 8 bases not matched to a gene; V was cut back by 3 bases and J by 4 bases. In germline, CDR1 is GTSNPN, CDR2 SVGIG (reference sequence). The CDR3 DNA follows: TGTGCCTGGAGGAGCCGGACTAGCGGGGGCGGAGAGACCCAGTACTTC. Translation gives CAWRSRTSGGGETQYF.

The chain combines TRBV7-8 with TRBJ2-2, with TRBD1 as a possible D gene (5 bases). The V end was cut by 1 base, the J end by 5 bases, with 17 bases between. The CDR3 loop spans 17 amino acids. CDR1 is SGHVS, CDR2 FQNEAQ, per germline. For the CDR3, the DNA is TGTGCCAGCAGCTTAGTGCGCCAGGGCGAAATTACCGGGGAGCTGTTTTTT. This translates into CASSLVRQGEITGELFF.

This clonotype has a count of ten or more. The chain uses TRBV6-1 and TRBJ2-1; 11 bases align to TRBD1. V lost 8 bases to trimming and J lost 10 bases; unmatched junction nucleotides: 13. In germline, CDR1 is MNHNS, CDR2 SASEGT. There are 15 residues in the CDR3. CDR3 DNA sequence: TGTGCCAGCGCCAAATTTGGACAGGGGGCTGGGGAGCAGTTCTTC. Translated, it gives CASAKFGQGAGEQFF.

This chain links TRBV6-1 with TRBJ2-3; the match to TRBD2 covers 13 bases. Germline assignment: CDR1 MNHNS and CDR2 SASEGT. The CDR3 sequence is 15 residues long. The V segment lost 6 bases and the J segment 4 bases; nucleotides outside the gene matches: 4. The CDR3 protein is CASRRTSGGADTQYF. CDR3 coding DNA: TGTGCCAGCAGAAGGACTAGCGGGGGCGCAGATACGCAGTATTTT.